This TCR beta chain was captured by sequencing in a study of blood T cell repertoires in COVID-19. Per the original data handling: Reference gene primer amplification gave nucleated cell count estimates. The protocol was immunoSEQ multiplex PCR, while the TCRdb copy is restricted to in-frame clones and leaves out a portion. The DNA was the basis for D and trimming; V, J and clone size are from that table. Of about 200,000 clones listed, about 86% are singletons. Sequenced sample: peripheral blood. The receptor was derived from a woman in her forties or fifties with acute or convalescent COVID-19.

Here the CDR3 reads CASRDRASGTEAFF. In DNA form, the CDR3 reads TGTGCCAGTAGAGACAGGGCGAGTGGGACTGAAGCTTTCTTT. This sequence joins TRBV19 and TRBJ1-1; 7 bases are shared with TRBD1. CDR3 length: 14 amino acids. The germline V gene encodes CDR1 LNHDA and CDR2 SQIVND (reference sequence). Unmatched junction bases numbered 9, after V lost 6 bases and J lost 5 bases. The variable domain in full, with the rest retrieved from reference TRBV19 and TRBJ1-1, is DGGITQSPKYLFRKEGQNVTLSCEQNLNHDAMYWYRQDPGQGLRLIYYSQIVNDFQKGDIAEGYSVSREKKESFPLTVTSAQKNPTAFYLCASRDRASGTEAFFGQGTRLTVV.